This passage covers 7 T cell receptor beta chains from one sample sequenced in a study of shared clonotypes between healthy human individuals (dated by TCRdb to 2020 to 2022). Receptors were amplified or captured by the immunoSEQ multiplex PCR assay. TCRdb's version of the immuneACCESS table is confined to in-frame rearrangements and falls short of the full clone set. An unresolved V gene accounts for under half of the shortfall where checked; the remainder is of unknown origin. This sample has around 2.5 million clones in its table, and approximately 94% of those were observed once. The ten largest account for approximately 0.36% of the sample. The sample taken for sequencing was naive CD4+ T cells from PBMCs. Sample cell subset or site, as interpreted from the label and publication: CD45RA+ positively selected. Source of these receptors: a man aged 18 to 29 in good health. Some clones in this sample may be carry-over from other donors' samples.

The CDR3 reads CASRDGARETQYF. CDR3 in DNA: TGTGCCAGTAGGGACGGGGCCCGGGAGACCCAGTACTTC. The rearrangement links TRBV19 to TRBJ2-5; TRBD1 or TRBD2 may be the D gene (5 bases each). Germline V CDR1 and CDR2: LNHDA, SQIVND (reference sequence). Between the trimmed V and J ends, which lost 6 bases and 5 bases, there was a span of 13 bases. The CDR3 contains 13 residues.

This clone was counted a few times. The same CDR3 can be traced to other DNA sequences in this sample. This chain joins TRBV6-5 and TRBJ1-5; 7 bases match TRBD1. V was clipped by 6 bases and J by 4 bases; unmatched bases: 0. Germline loops: CDR1 MNHEY, CDR2 SVGAGI. The CDR3 is 12 amino acids. For the CDR3, the DNA is TGTGCCAGCAGACAGGGGAATCAGCCCCAGCATTTT. Protein sequence: CASRQGNQPQHF.

In DNA form, the CDR3 reads TGTGCCAGCAGTTGGGAACAGGTGACTGAAGCTTTCTTT. It encodes CASSWEQVTEAFF. The gene calls are TRBV7-9 and TRBJ1-1, with D possibly being TRBD1 (5 bases). Between the trimmed V and J ends, which lost 6 bases and 5 bases, there was a span of 13 bases. Germline CDR1 is SEHNR and CDR2 is FQNEAQ (reference sequence). CDR3 length: 13 residues.

With regard to this clone: Additional DNA sequences in this sample encode the identical CDR3. The CDR3 DNA is TGCGCCAGCAGCCAGGGAGCAACCTACAATGAGCAGTTCTTC. Its translation is CASSQGATYNEQFF. This chain connects TRBV5-1 to TRBJ2-1; D may be TRBD1 or TRBD2 (5 bases each). CDR3 length equals 14 residues. Per the germline V gene, CDR1 is SGHRS and CDR2 is YFSETQ. Between the trimmed V and J ends, which lost 4 bases and 2 bases, there was a span of 10 bases. Full variable domain (missing parts from reference TRBV5-1 and TRBJ2-1): KAGVTQTPRYLIKTRGQQVTLSCSPISGHRSVSWYQQTPGQGLQFLFEYFSETQRNKGNFPGRFSGRQFSNSRSEMNVSTLELGDSALYLCASSQGATYNEQFFGPGTRLTVL.

The rearrangement joins TRBV5-1 to TRBJ1-1; unclear D gene. There are 15 residues in the CDR3. The germline V and J ends were trimmed by 4 bases and 1 base, with 14 bases remaining between them. From germline, CDR1 is SGHRS and CDR2 YFSETQ. DNA for the CDR3: TGCGCCAGCAGCCCGAGGAGCGTGGGGAACACTGAAGCTTTCTTT. Its protein is CASSPRSVGNTEAFF.

The J gene is TRBJ2-7, the V gene TRBV7-3; 10 nucleotides match TRBD2. The J segment lost 3 bases and the V segment lost 6 bases, leaving 8 bases of the junction unmatched. The CDR3 loop spans 15 amino acids. From germline, CDR1 is SGHTA and CDR2 FQGTGA. The CDR3 sequence is CASSNGLADIYEQYF. DNA for the CDR3: TGTGCCAGCAGTAATGGACTAGCGGACATCTACGAGCAGTACTTC.

This rearrangement joins TRBV14 to TRBJ2-1; D is uncertain. The CDR3 consists of 16 residues. Germline CDR1 SGHDN, CDR2 FVKESK. V was pared by 1 base and J by 0 bases, with 10 bases between. The CDR3 coding sequence is TGTGCCAGCAGCCAAGTTCTAGTGAGCTCCTACAATGAGCAGTTCTTC. This codes for CASSQVLVSSYNEQFF. Filled out from reference TRBV14 and TRBJ2-1, the complete variable domain reads EAGVTQFPSHSVIEKGQTVTLRCDPISGHDNLYWYRRVMGKEIKFLLHFVKESKQDESGMPNNRFLAERTGGTYSTLKVQPAELEDSGVYFCASSQVLVSSYNEQFFGPGTRLTVL.